This is a list of T cell receptor beta chains from one sample in a study of blood T cell repertoires in COVID-19. Clones were sequenced by immunoSEQ multiplex PCR, and TCRdb holds only the in-frame ones, with some missing. Of over 250,000 clones in the sample, around nine tenths were seen once. Sequenced sample: PBMCs or T cells enriched from blood (not recorded which). These receptors were collected from a woman younger than 30 who had recovered from COVID-19. The CDR3 runs from the conserved cysteine through the conserved F or W. Fields, in order: D gene, clone size, J gene, V gene, CDR3 DNA, CDR3 protein. A D gene is named only where the DNA matches it firmly. Size is omitted from some rows. Given values are once, few, many or a class for expanded clones.

-	-	TRBJ2-7	TRBV19	TGTGCCAGTAGTATGGAGACAGTTTCCTACGAGCAGTACTTC	CASSMETVSYEQYF
TRBD2	-	TRBJ2-2	TRBV13	TGTGCCAGCAGCGTCACTAGCGGGGGGACCACCGGGGAGCTGTTTTTT	CASSVTSGGTTGELFF
-	-	TRBJ1-1	TRBV11-3	TGTGCCAGCAGCGCCCGGGGGACGAACACTGAAGCTTTCTTT	CASSARGTNTEAFF
TRBD1	once	TRBJ2-3	TRBV10-1	TGCGCCAGCAGTGCCGACAGGGGAGACACAGATACGCAGTATTTT	CASSADRGDTDTQYF
-	-	TRBJ1-2	TRBV9	TGTGCCAGCAGCGCGGAGGACCACGCCATTGATGGCTACACCTTC	CASSAEDHAIDGYTF
TRBD2	once	TRBJ2-2	TRBV7-3	TGTGCCAGCAGCTTAGGACTAGCGTTCACCGGGGAGCTGTTTTTT	CASSLGLAFTGELFF
-	-	TRBJ1-1	TRBV6-5	TGTGCCAGCAGTTACTTCCAACGGGGTCCCTCTGAAGCTTTCTTT	CASSYFQRGPSEAFF
TRBD1	-	TRBJ2-7	TRBV27	TGTGCCAGCAGTTTATGGGGACAGAGGGACTACGAGCAGTACTTC	CASSLWGQRDYEQYF
-	-	TRBJ2-1	TRBV28	TGTGCCAGCAGTTTTAGGAGGGAGCAGTTCTTC	CASSFRREQFF
TRBD1	-	TRBJ2-2	TRBV18	TGTGCCAGCTTCCCGTCTGGGACAGGGCACACCGGGGAGCTGTTTTTT	CASFPSGTGHTGELFF
-	once	TRBJ1-6	TRBV4-1	TGCGCCAGCAGCCACCCAGGGGAGCATAATTCACCCCTCCACTTT	CASSHPGEHNSPLHF
-	once	TRBJ2-1	TRBV9	TGTGCCAGCAGCGTAGAGGCGGGGAATGAGCAGTTCTTC	CASSVEAGNEQFF
-	-	TRBJ2-1	TRBV28	TGTGCCAGCAGTTTCTTCGCGGGGTATGAGCAGTTCTTC	CASSFFAGYEQFF
-	-	TRBJ2-1	TRBV7-3	TGTGCCAGCAGCTTAACCATCGGCAATGAGCAGTTCTTC	CASSLTIGNEQFF
TRBD1	few	TRBJ1-2	TRBV19	TGTGCCAGTAGTATATTGGGGACAGGGGACTATGGCTACACCTTC	CASSILGTGDYGYTF
-	few	TRBJ1-2	TRBV6-1	TGTGCCAGCAGTGAGAGGATCTATGGCTACACCTTC	CASSERIYGYTF
-	-	TRBJ1-1	TRBV11-2	TGTGCCAGCAGCTCCATACAGGGACGGCACACTGAAGCTTTCTTT	CASSSIQGRHTEAFF
TRBD1	-	TRBJ2-7	TRBV29-1	TGCAGCACCACCGGGACAGGTTACGAGCAGTACTTC	CSTTGTGYEQYF
TRBD1	-	TRBJ2-2	TRBV7-8	TGTGCCAGCAGCTCCAGGGGGAGCTACACCGGGGAGCTGTTTTTT	CASSSRGSYTGELFF
-	-	TRBJ1-1	TRBV15	TGTGCCACTGCGATAGGTCGCAGGGGAACCGGAGCTTTCTTT	CATAIGRRGTGAFF
TRBD1	few	TRBJ1-1	TRBV19	TGTGCCAGTAACCGGGGACAGATGAACACTGAAGCTTTCTTT	CASNRGQMNTEAFF
-	-	TRBJ2-3	TRBV5-4	TGTGCCAGCAGGAGGGGATCGGGAGAGACAGATACGCAGTATTTT	CASRRGSGETDTQYF
-	few	TRBJ1-1	TRBV27	TGTGCCAGCAGTTTAGGGGGGGACACTGAAGCTTTCTTT	CASSLGGDTEAFF
-	-	TRBJ1-1	TRBV6-1	TGTGCCAGCAGTGATTTGGGAGACCCGGACACTGAAGCTTTCTTT	CASSDLGDPDTEAFF
-	-	TRBJ1-1	TRBV24-1	TGTGCCACCAGTCCCCACAATCAGGCGAACACTGAAGCTTTCTTT	CATSPHNQANTEAFF
-	few	TRBJ2-7	TRBV7-9	TGTGCCAGCAGCTTCGGGAACTACGAGCAGTACTTC	CASSFGNYEQYF
-	-	TRBJ1-2	TRBV7-9	TGTGCCAGCAGCTTAGCGGCCGCGGATTATGGCTACACCTTC	CASSLAAADYGYTF
-	-	TRBJ1-1	TRBV3-1/TRBV3-2	TGTGCCAGCACCCAGCGGGGGGCAGAAACTGAAGCTTTCTTT	CASTQRGAETEAFF
TRBD1	-	TRBJ2-5	TRBV24-1	TGTGCCACCAGTGATCCGGGGACAGGACAAGAGACCCAGTACTTC	CATSDPGTGQETQYF
-	-	TRBJ2-5	TRBV24-1	TGTGCTGATCGACCCCCAGGGACATGGGATCTCGTCCAGTACTTC	CADRPPGTWDLVQYF
-	few	TRBJ2-7	TRBV5-4	TGTGCCAGCAGCTTCGGCCAGGGAAGGGGCTACGAGCAGTACTTC	CASSFGQGRGYEQYF
-	-	TRBJ1-1	TRBV5-8	TGTGCCAGCAGCTTGCGGGGGGCGAACACTGAAGCTTTCTTT	CASSLRGANTEAFF
TRBD2	-	TRBJ2-7	TRBV2	TGTGCCAGCAGTGGTAAAGCGGGGGTGTATAACGAGCAGTACTTC	CASSGKAGVYNEQYF
-	few	TRBJ2-2	TRBV16	TGTGCCAGCAGCCATAGTTACGACGGGGAGCTGTTTTTT	CASSHSYDGELFF
-	once	TRBJ2-7	TRBV29-1	TGCAGCGTTGGGGCGGGACACGAGCAGTACTTC	CSVGAGHEQYF
TRBD2	-	TRBJ2-7	TRBV6-6	TGTGCCAGCGGGGGGGCCTACGAGCAGTACTTC	CASGGAYEQYF
TRBD2	-	TRBJ2-5	TRBV27	TGTGCCAGCAGTTTATTGGCGGGAGGGAGGGAGACCCAGTACTTC	CASSLLAGGRETQYF
-	-	TRBJ1-6	TRBV2	TGTGCCAGCAGTGGGGAGGGGCCCGGTAATAATCCCCTCCACTTT	CASSGEGPGNNPLHF
-	-	TRBJ1-4	TRBV7-2	TGTGCCAGCAGCGCCGTGGGCGCGTTGAATGAAAAACTGTTTTTT	CASSAVGALNEKLFF
-	-	TRBJ1-3	TRBV28	TGTGCCAGCAGTTTGACAGGACCAAGCTCTGGAAACACCATATATTTT	CASSLTGPSSGNTIYF
TRBD2	-	TRBJ2-2	TRBV7-9	TGTGCCAGCAGGGGACTAGCGGGGGGGCCCGTCACCGGGGAGCTGTTTTTT	CASRGLAGGPVTGELFF
TRBD2	few	TRBJ2-7	TRBV11-2	TGTGCCAGCAGCTTGACGGGAGGGCCGCTCGACGAGCAGTACTTC	CASSLTGGPLDEQYF
TRBD1	-	TRBJ1-2	TRBV18	TGTGCCAGCTCACCCCGGGACAGGGAGGGTTCCACCTTC	CASSPRDREGSTF
-	once	TRBJ1-5	TRBV4-1	TGCGCCAGCAGCCAAGGCGTTGACTATAGCAATCAGCCCCAGCATTTT	CASSQGVDYSNQPQHF
TRBD1	-	TRBJ2-7	TRBV19	TGTGCCAGTAGCCTACAGGGGAACGACGAGCAGTACTTC	CASSLQGNDEQYF
TRBD2	once	TRBJ2-1	TRBV6-5	TGTGCCAGCAGTTACTCGGGGGGGGGCAATGAGCAGTTCTTC	CASSYSGGGNEQFF
TRBD1	few	TRBJ1-3	TRBV4-3	TGCGCCAGCAGCCAAGATCTGACAGGGCGCGGAAACACCATATATTTT	CASSQDLTGRGNTIYF
-	-	TRBJ2-7	TRBV5-1	TGCGCCACCTCCAGACTAGGGTATGGGGAGCAGTACTTC	CATSRLGYGEQYF
-	-	TRBJ1-2	TRBV20-1	TGCAGTGGGCAGGGAAATGGCTACACCTTC	CSGQGNGYTF
TRBD2	-	TRBJ2-3	TRBV7-9	TGTGCCAGCCCCTCTTCGGCTAGCGGTGACACAGATACGCAGTATTTT	CASPSSASGDTDTQYF
-	-	TRBJ2-2	TRBV6-4	TGTGCCATCCCGGTGGGCCAATACTCCGGGGAGCTGTTTTTT	CAIPVGQYSGELFF